Listed here are 31 T cell receptor beta chains from one sample, sequenced in a study of cytomegalovirus exposure and HLA in healthy donors. The PCR used 60 Vbeta and 13 Jbeta primers. Only in-frame clones appear in the TCRdb table, and some are missing; sequencing was by immunoSEQ multiplex PCR. This table has tens of thousands of clones, 75% appearing once. The source material was PBMCs. These receptors were obtained from a man in his forties or fifties in good health and CMV-seronegative.

The J gene is TRBJ1-2, the V gene TRBV30; tentatively, D is TRBD1 (6 bases). Germline V gives CDR1 GTSNPN, CDR2 SVGIG (reference sequence). This CDR3 spans 13 amino acids. The V and J ends lost 8 bases and 2 bases respectively, with 15 bases between them. CDR3 amino acids: CARQDSANYGYTF. The DNA of the CDR3 is TGTGCCAGACAGGATTCCGCGAACTATGGCTACACCTTC.

This clone was counted only a few times. The V gene is TRBV5-1, the J gene TRBJ2-7; the match to TRBD1 covers 8 bases. The CDR3 sequence is 15 residues long. V dropped 4 bases and J dropped 2; count of bases not matched to a gene: 8. Germline V gene data show CDR1 as SGHRS and CDR2 as YFSETQ. CDR3 nucleotide sequence: TGCGCCAGCAGCGGCGGACAGGGAGTAACCTACGAGCAGTACTTC. Residues: CASSGGQGVTYEQYF.

In its sample, this clone was seen once. This chain joins TRBV7-8 and TRBJ1-5; 7 positions agree with TRBD1. V shed 5 bases, J shed 1 base, and the junction held 2 bases outside the gene matches. Germline values: CDR1 SGHVS, CDR2 FQNEAQ. The CDR3 runs 14 residues. The DNA of the CDR3 is TGTGCCAGCAGCGGGGACAGCAGCAATCAGCCCCAGCATTTT. The encoded protein is CASSGDSSNQPQHF.

This rearrangement joins TRBV6-5 to TRBJ2-1; a weak D match, TRBD1 (6 bases). Germline V gene sequence: CDR1 MNHEY, CDR2 SVGAGI. The CDR3 spans 15 residues. V was cut by 7 bases and J by 4 bases, with 17 bases left in between. The CDR3 loop reads CASTPLRTEYNEQFF. The CDR3 nucleotides are TGTGCCAGCACTCCACTCCGGACAGAATACAATGAGCAGTTCTTC.

CDR3 loop: CASSQSRTGSMGEQYF. CDR3 nucleotides: TGCGCCAGCAGCCAATCCCGGACAGGGAGTATGGGCGAGCAGTACTTC. The genes are TRBV4-1 and TRBJ2-7; TRBD1 aligns across 8 bases. J lost 6 bases, V lost 2 bases, and 12 bases had no gene match. The CDR3 covers 16 residues. Per germline, CDR1 MGHRA and CDR2 YSYEKL.

This rearrangement joins TRBV19 to TRBJ1-1; D ambiguous. V lost 2 bases to trimming and J lost 4 bases, with 11 bases between them. The germline gives CDR1 LNHDA, CDR2 SQIVND (reference sequence). This CDR3 is built from 14 residues. CDR3 sequence: CASSIFPDFTEAFF. CDR3 bases: TGTGCCAGTAGTATATTTCCGGACTTCACTGAAGCTTTCTTT. The variable domain in full, completed from reference TRBV19 and TRBJ1-1, reads DGGITQSPKYLFRKEGQNVTLSCEQNLNHDAMYWYRQDPGQGLRLIYYSQIVNDFQKGDIAEGYSVSREKKESFPLTVTSAQKNPTAFYLCASSIFPDFTEAFFGQGTRLTVV.

V usage is TRBV20-1 and J usage is TRBJ2-2, with D unclear. V lost 6 bases to trimming and J lost 8 bases, with 10 bases between them. Germline-derived CDR1 and CDR2 are DFQATT and SNEGSKA (reference sequence). The CDR3 spans 11 residues. CDR3 sequence: CSAKGRGELFF. CDR3 bases: TGCAGTGCAAAAGGCAGGGGGGAGCTGTTTTTT.

The chain has TRBV9 and TRBJ1-1; a weak D match, TRBD1 (6 bases). V was trimmed by 4 bases and J by 8 bases, leaving 12 bases between them. Germline CDR1 reads SGDLS; CDR2 reads YYNGEE. The CDR3 contains 12 residues. CDR3 sequence (DNA): TGTGCCAGCAGCCCATTGACAGGCGAAGCTTTCTTT. Protein product: CASSPLTGEAFF.

Only one count was recorded for this clone. The J gene is TRBJ2-7, the V gene TRBV7-3, with D possibly matching TRBD2 (7 bases). The V and J ends lost 2 bases and 7 bases respectively, with 12 bases between them. The CDR3 is 13 amino acids. Germline V gene sequence: CDR1 SGHTA, CDR2 FQGTGA. CDR3 loop: CASSLFRGGEQYF. CDR3 in DNA: TGTGCCAGCAGCTTATTCAGGGGAGGGGAGCAGTACTTC.

CDR3: CAWSVVSGRETQYF. The CDR3 nucleotides read TGTGCCTGGAGTGTAGTTAGCGGGAGGGAGACCCAGTACTTC. The chain is built from TRBV30 and TRBJ2-5; 10 bases are shared with TRBD2. The germline V gene has CDR1 GTSNPN and CDR2 SVGIG (reference sequence). The V and J ends lost 0 bases and 5 bases, in that order; junction bases with no gene match: 3. The CDR3 spans 14 residues.

DNA of the CDR3: TGTGCCAGCAGCCTCCAGCCCCAGGGGAGCTACGAGCAGTACTTC. This sequence encodes CASSLQPQGSYEQYF. This rearrangement joins TRBV7-6 to TRBJ2-7, with TRBD1 as a possible D gene (6 bases). The germline V gene encodes CDR1 SGHVS and CDR2 FNYEAQ. The CDR3 has 15 amino acids. V gave up 5 bases and J gave up 3 bases, with 17 bases separating them.

The chain combines TRBV19 with TRBJ2-3, with 8 nucleotides matching TRBD1. The CDR3 extends over 14 amino acids. The V segment lost 5 bases and the J segment 6 bases; nucleotides outside the gene matches: 7. Germline values: CDR1 LNHDA, CDR2 SQIVND (reference sequence). The CDR3 is CASSSGGALDTQYF. The CDR3 DNA sequence: TGTGCCAGTAGTTCAGGGGGCGCATTGGATACGCAGTATTTT.

The chain links TRBV10-3 to TRBJ1-5; possibly TRBD1 for D (5 bases). The CDR3 contains 13 residues. The germline V gene encodes CDR1 ENHRY and CDR2 SYGVKD. Deletions cut 2 bases from V and 6 bases from J, with 8 bases between. CDR3 bases: TGTGCCATCAGTGAGACAGGAACTCAGCCCCAGCATTTT. Its translation is CAISETGTQPQHF.

The CDR3 reads CAWARSYNSPLHF. The DNA for the CDR3 is TGTGCCTGGGCTCGGTCCTATAATTCACCCCTCCACTTT. The V and J genes are TRBV30 and TRBJ1-6; D not certain. The CDR3 is 13 residues long. CDR1 and CDR2 from the germline V gene are GTSNPN and SVGIG (reference sequence). V lost 5 bases and J 1 base, leaving 6 bases between the germline ends.

This clone was detected a few times. The J gene is TRBJ1-1, the V gene TRBV5-5; D is possibly TRBD1 (6 bases). V shed 0 bases and J shed 1 base, with 10 bases lying between them. Germline loops: CDR1 SGHKS, CDR2 YYEKEE (reference sequence). The CDR3 extends over 15 amino acids. Here the CDR3 reads CASSLAPTGNTEAFF. The CDR3 DNA sequence: TGTGCCAGCAGCTTGGCCCCGACAGGGAACACTGAAGCTTTCTTT.

The CDR3 DNA reads TGTGCCAGCAGGGGGGGGACTTACGAGCAGTACTTC. It specifies CASRGGTYEQYF. The rearrangement uses TRBV6-6 and TRBJ2-7; 7 bases match TRBD2. The CDR3 is 12 amino acids. V lost 6 bases and J lost 4; bases outside the gene matches: 3. Germline loops: CDR1 MNHNY, CDR2 SVGAGI (reference sequence).

This chain uses TRBV9 with TRBJ1-1; 9 bases agree with TRBD1. The CDR3 extends over 14 amino acids. V lost 3 bases and J lost 9; bases outside the gene matches: 9. From germline, CDR1 is SGDLS and CDR2 YYNGEE. CDR3 bases: TGTGCCAGCAGCGCAAGGCCGGGACAGGGTCAAGCTTTCTTT. It codes for CASSARPGQGQAFF.

The rearrangement joins TRBV6-6 to TRBJ2-7; perhaps TRBD1 as D (6 bases). The CDR3 consists of 16 residues. V was pared by 8 bases and J by 2 bases, with 22 bases between. CDR1 and CDR2 (germline): MNHNY, SVGAGI (reference sequence). The DNA of the CDR3 is TGTGCCAGCCTAGGCCCCACCAGGGGTTTTGCCTACGAGCAGTACTTC. This translates into CASLGPTRGFAYEQYF.

The rearrangement links TRBV15 to TRBJ1-5; TRBD1 matches at 10 bases. Losses at the gene ends were 6 bases for V and 0 bases for J; bases not matched to a gene: 2. This CDR3 is built from 15 residues. Per the germline V gene, CDR1 is LNHNV and CDR2 is YYDKDF (reference sequence). For the CDR3, the DNA is TGTGCCACCAGTCGGGACAGGGGTAGCAATCAGCCCCAGCATTTT. It encodes CATSRDRGSNQPQHF.

The chain combines TRBV6-4 with TRBJ2-3; 14 nucleotides match TRBD2. Germline trimming cut 7 bases from V and 3 bases from J; bases unmatched to any gene: 9. The CDR3 runs 17 residues. The germline CDR1 and CDR2 sequences are MRHNA and SNTAGT. The CDR3 loop is CASTETSGGAGTDTQYF. In DNA form, the CDR3 reads TGTGCCAGCACCGAGACTAGCGGGGGGGCAGGGACAGATACGCAGTATTTT.

This clone was picked up a small number of times. CDR3 sequence reads: CASSQAGQENTEAFF. The CDR3 DNA is TGCGCCAGCAGCCAGGCGGGACAGGAGAACACTGAAGCTTTCTTT. The rearrangement links TRBV5-1 to TRBJ1-1, with 8 bases that match TRBD1. The CDR3 consists of 15 residues. Looked up from germline, CDR1 is SGHRS and CDR2 is YFSETQ. Losses at the gene ends were 4 bases for V and 1 base for J; bases not matched to a gene: 6.

A single count supports this clone. The V and J genes are TRBV28 and TRBJ1-2, with D unresolved. The CDR3 totals 11 residues. The germline gives CDR1 MDHEN, CDR2 SYDVKM. V was shortened by 6 bases and J by 4 bases, with 6 bases between the two germline ends. The CDR3 is CASSSSYGYTF. The CDR3 bases are TGTGCCAGCAGCTCGAGCTATGGCTACACCTTC.

This chain connects TRBV10-3 to TRBJ2-7, with 11 bases matching TRBD2. The germline V gene encodes CDR1 ENHRY and CDR2 SYGVKD. V shed 3 bases, J shed 0 bases, and the junction held 7 bases outside the gene matches. The CDR3 sequence is 17 residues long. The CDR3: CAISEGLAGLSSYEQYF. The CDR3 region has the DNA TGTGCCATCAGTGAAGGACTAGCGGGCCTCAGCTCCTACGAGCAGTACTTC.

The rearrangement links TRBV7-5 to TRBJ1-1; whether TRBD1, the table's D call, matches the DNA was not checked. TRBV7-5 is tagged as a pseudogene. The CDR3 sequence is 15 residues long. CDR3 coding DNA: TGTGCCAGAAGCTCGGGACACCTTTTGAACACTGAAGCTTTCTTT. Its translation is CARSSGHLLNTEAFF.

V gene TRBV6-6 combines with J gene TRBJ1-5; D is ambiguous. V was trimmed by 2 bases and J by 7 bases, leaving 6 bases between them. The CDR3 runs to 12 residues. In germline, CDR1 is MNHNY, CDR2 SVGAGI (reference sequence). The CDR3, as DNA: TGTGCCAGCAGTTACCTACGACAGCCCCAGCATTTT. This translates into CASSYLRQPQHF.

This clone was seen once. The rearrangement uses TRBV28 and TRBJ2-7; TRBD2 matches 7 bases. Germline CDR1 is MDHEN and CDR2 is SYDVKM. Losses at the gene ends were 0 bases for V and 9 bases for J; bases not matched to a gene: 11. The CDR3 loop spans 15 amino acids. The CDR3 is CASSLWSGVRNGQYF. CDR3 coding DNA: TGTGCCAGCAGTTTATGGAGCGGGGTCCGTAACGGGCAGTACTTC.

This clone has just a few counts. The chain uses TRBV6-5 and TRBJ2-1; D gene ambiguous. The germline V gene encodes CDR1 MNHEY and CDR2 SVGAGI. Trimming pared 1 base from V and 8 bases from J, leaving 12 bases between. The length of the CDR3 is 14 residues. The CDR3 region has the DNA TGTGCCAGCAGTTACTTGCCACTCCGGGATGAGCAGTTCTTC. Translating it yields CASSYLPLRDEQFF.

For this clone: The junction departs from the called germline gene at one end, perhaps through a read error. This chain joins TRBV7-9 and TRBJ1-2; D is possibly TRBD1 (6 bases). The germline V gene has CDR1 SEHNR and CDR2 FQNEAQ (reference sequence). The CDR3 contains 12 residues. The CDR3 region has the DNA TGTGCCAGCAGCTCAGGGGACTACGGCTACACCTTC. Protein: CASSSGDYGYTF. Full variable domain (rest looked up from reference TRBV7-9 and TRBJ1-2): DTGVSQNPRHKITKRGQNVTFRCDPISEHNRLYWYRQTLGQGPEFLTYFQNEAQLEKSRLLSDRFSAERPKGSFSTLEIQRTEQGDSAMYLCASSSGDYGYTFGSGTRLTVV.

The chain joins TRBV5-1 to TRBJ1-4; 8 nucleotides line up with TRBD1. Looked up from germline, CDR1 is SGHRS and CDR2 is YFSETQ. V lost 4 bases, J lost 4 bases, and 15 bases stayed unmatched. The CDR3 runs 18 residues. The CDR3 DNA follows: TGCGCCAGCAGCCCCCGGGCCCGGGACAGGCTAAGTAATGAAAAACTGTTTTTT. This encodes CASSPRARDRLSNEKLFF. Complete variable domain (other parts from reference TRBV5-1 and TRBJ1-4): KAGVTQTPRYLIKTRGQQVTLSCSPISGHRSVSWYQQTPGQGLQFLFEYFSETQRNKGNFPGRFSGRQFSNSRSEMNVSTLELGDSALYLCASSPRARDRLSNEKLFFGSGTQLSVL.

The genes are TRBV6-5 and TRBJ1-1; D not resolved. Per germline, CDR1 MNHEY and CDR2 SVGAGI. The CDR3 contains 15 residues. V was pared by 5 bases and J by 0 bases, with 13 bases between. The CDR3 is CASSRPGSVNTEAFF. CDR3 sequence (DNA): TGTGCCAGCAGTCGCCCCGGCAGCGTGAACACTGAAGCTTTCTTT.

In regard to this clone: As the CDR3 is not closed by the conserved phenylalanine or tryptophan, this likely results from a read error. The limits of the CDR3 on the DNA are not certain, so only TCRdb's listed CDR3 is given. This chain joins TRBV28 and TRBJ2-7; the D call of TRBD2 is as the table states it, not checked on the DNA. Counting both end residues, the CDR3 totals 12 amino acids. Germline V gene lookup returns CDR1 MDHEN and CDR2 SYDVKM. This CDR3 reads CASSSQLTGTSL.